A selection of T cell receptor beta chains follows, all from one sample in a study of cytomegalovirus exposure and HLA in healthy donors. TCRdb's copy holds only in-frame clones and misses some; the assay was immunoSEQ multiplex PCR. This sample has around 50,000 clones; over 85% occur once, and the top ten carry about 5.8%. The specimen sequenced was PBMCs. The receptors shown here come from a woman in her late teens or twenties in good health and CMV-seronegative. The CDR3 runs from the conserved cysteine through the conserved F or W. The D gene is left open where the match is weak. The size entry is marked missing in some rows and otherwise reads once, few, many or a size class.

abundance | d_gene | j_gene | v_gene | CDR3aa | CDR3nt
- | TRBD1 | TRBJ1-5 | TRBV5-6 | CASSLVGQGGNQPQHF | TGTGCCAGCAGCTTGGTAGGGCAGGGGGGCAATCAGCCCCAGCATTTT
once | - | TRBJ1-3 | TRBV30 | CAWSAGYAGNTIYF | TGTGCCTGGAGCGCAGGTTACGCTGGAAACACCATATATTTT
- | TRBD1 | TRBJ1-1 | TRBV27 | CATSIQGANTEAFF | TGTGCCACCTCGATACAGGGGGCAAACACTGAAGCTTTCTTT
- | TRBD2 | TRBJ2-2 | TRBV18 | CASSLAGAVGELFF | TGTGCCAGCTCACTAGCGGGAGCCGTCGGGGAGCTGTTTTTT
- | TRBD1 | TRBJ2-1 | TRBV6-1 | CASSERGPEPYNEQFF | TGTGCCAGCAGTGAAAGGGGGCCAGAGCCCTACAATGAGCAGTTCTTC
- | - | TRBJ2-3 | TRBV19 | CASSIAQLGTDTQYF | TGTGCCAGTAGTATCGCCCAGTTGGGCACAGATACGCAGTATTTT
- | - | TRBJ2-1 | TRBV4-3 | CASSQVSGGEQFF | TGCGCCAGCAGCCAAGTAAGCGGCGGCGAGCAGTTCTTC
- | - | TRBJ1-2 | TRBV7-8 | CASSPVRRAGGYTF | TGTGCCAGCAGCCCCGTCCGGAGGGCGGGTGGCTACACCTTC
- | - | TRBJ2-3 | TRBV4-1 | CASSQVEEGTDTQYF | TGCGCCAGCAGCCAAGTTGAGGAGGGCACAGATACGCAGTATTTT
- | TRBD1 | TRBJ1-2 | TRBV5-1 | CASSQGAENGYTF | TGCGCCAGCAGCCAGGGGGCTGAAAATGGCTACACCTTC
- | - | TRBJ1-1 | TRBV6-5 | CASRHRRPGTEAFF | TGTGCCAGCAGGCATAGACGGCCGGGCACTGAAGCTTTCTTT
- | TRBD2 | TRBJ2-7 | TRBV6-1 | CASSERSEGWTRESNEQYF | TGTGCCAGCAGTGAACGGAGTGAGGGGTGGACTAGGGAATCGAACGAGCAGTACTTC
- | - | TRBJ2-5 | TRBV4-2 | CASSQDRETQYF | TGTGCCAGCAGCCAAGATCGAGAGACCCAGTACTTC
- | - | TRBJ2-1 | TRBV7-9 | CASSFLEEQFF | TGTGCCAGCAGTTTCCTGGAGGAGCAGTTCTTC
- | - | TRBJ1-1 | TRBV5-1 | CASSSSNRDEAFF | TGCGCCAGCAGCTCCTCGAACAGGGATGAAGCTTTCTTT
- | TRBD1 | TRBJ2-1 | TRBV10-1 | CASSEPGQGRTEQFF | TGCGCCAGCAGTGAACCGGGACAGGGGCGGACTGAGCAGTTCTTC
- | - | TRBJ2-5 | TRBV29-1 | CSVSRAQETQYF | TGCAGCGTATCGCGGGCCCAAGAGACCCAGTACTTC
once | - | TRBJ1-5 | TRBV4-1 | CASSQSPGIPQHF | TGCGCCAGCAGCCAATCACCAGGCATTCCCCAGCATTTT
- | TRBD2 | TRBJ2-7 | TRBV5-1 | CASSPAGGNSYEQYF | TGCGCCAGCAGCCCCGCGGGGGGCAATTCCTACGAGCAGTACTTC
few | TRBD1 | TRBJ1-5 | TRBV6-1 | CASRDRVGNQPQHF | TGTGCCAGCAGGGACAGGGTTGGCAATCAGCCCCAGCATTTT
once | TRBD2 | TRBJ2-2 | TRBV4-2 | CASNRGPAGVSGELFF | TGTGCCAGCAACCGAGGTCCAGCGGGGGTTTCCGGGGAGCTGTTTTTT
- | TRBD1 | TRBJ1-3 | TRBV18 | CASSPERTGLSGNTIYF | TGTGCCAGCTCACCGGAAAGGACAGGACTCTCTGGAAACACCATATATTTT
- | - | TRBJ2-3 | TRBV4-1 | CASSQVMAPDTQYF | TGCGCCAGCAGCCAAGTTATGGCACCAGATACGCAGTATTTT
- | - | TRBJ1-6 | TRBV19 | CASSILVGSPSPLHF | TGTGCCAGTAGTATACTGGTGGGGAGCCCTTCACCCCTCCACTTT
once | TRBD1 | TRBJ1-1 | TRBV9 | CASSVEAGQVIPEAFF | TGTGCCAGCAGCGTCGAAGCAGGACAGGTGATACCCGAAGCTTTCTTT
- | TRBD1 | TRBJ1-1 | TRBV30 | CAWTSRGWYTEAFF | TGTGCCTGGACTTCCAGGGGGTGGTACACTGAAGCTTTCTTT
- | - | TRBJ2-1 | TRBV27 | CASSLEFRTEQFF | TGTGCCAGCAGTTTGGAGTTTCGCACTGAGCAGTTCTTC
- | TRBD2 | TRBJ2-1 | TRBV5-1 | CASSLVLAGANEQFF | TGCGCCAGCAGCTTGGTTCTAGCGGGGGCCAATGAGCAGTTCTTC
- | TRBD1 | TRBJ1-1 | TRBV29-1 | CSAMTGVNTEAFF | TGCAGCGCTATGACAGGGGTTAACACTGAAGCTTTCTTT
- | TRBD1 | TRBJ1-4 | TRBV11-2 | CASSFPGQGVEKLFF | TGTGCCAGCAGCTTCCCGGGACAGGGGGTAGAAAAACTGTTTTTT
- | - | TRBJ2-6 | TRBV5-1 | CASSRIQGTANVLTF | TGCGCCAGCAGCCGAATACAGGGCACAGCCAACGTCCTGACTTTC
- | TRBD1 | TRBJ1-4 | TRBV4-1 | CASSPGQGWEKLFF | TGCGCCAGCAGCCCGGGACAGGGGTGGGAAAAACTGTTTTTT
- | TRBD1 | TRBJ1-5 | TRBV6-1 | CASSDFATGGQPQHF | TGTGCCAGCAGTGACTTCGCAACAGGGGGTCAGCCCCAGCATTTT
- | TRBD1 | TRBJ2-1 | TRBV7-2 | CASSRRTDRGVPYNEQFF | TGTGCCAGCAGCCGGAGAACTGACAGGGGGGTCCCTTACAATGAGCAGTTCTTC
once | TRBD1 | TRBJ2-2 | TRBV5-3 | CARSLYRGHSIRLNTGELFF | TGTGCCAGAAGCTTATACAGGGGGCATTCGATCAGACTAAACACCGGGGAGCTGTTTTTT
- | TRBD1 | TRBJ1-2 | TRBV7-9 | CASSTGTGANYGYTF | TGTGCCAGCAGCACAGGGACAGGGGCTAACTATGGCTACACCTTC
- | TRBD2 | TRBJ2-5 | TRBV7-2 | CASSLRIKMSSGVQETQYF | TGTGCCAGCAGCTTACGGATAAAGATGTCTAGCGGGGTTCAAGAGACCCAGTACTTC
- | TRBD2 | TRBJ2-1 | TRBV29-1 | CSVFGTSGIYNEQFF | TGCAGCGTTTTCGGAACTAGCGGGATTTACAATGAGCAGTTCTTC
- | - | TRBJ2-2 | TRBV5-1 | CASSLDRPNTGELFF | TGCGCCAGCAGCTTGGACAGGCCGAACACCGGGGAGCTGTTTTTT
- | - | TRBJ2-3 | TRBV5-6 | CASSLPGESTDTQYF | TGTGCCAGCAGCTTGCCAGGGGAGAGCACAGATACGCAGTATTTT
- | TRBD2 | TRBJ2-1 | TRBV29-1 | CSVEDGLAGDVPNEQFF | TGCAGCGTTGAAGACGGACTAGCGGGAGATGTTCCCAATGAGCAGTTCTTC
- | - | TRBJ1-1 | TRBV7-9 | CASSFHRANTEAFF | TGTGCCAGCAGCTTCCACAGGGCAAACACTGAAGCTTTCTTT
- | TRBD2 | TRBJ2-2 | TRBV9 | CASTGTSGASGTGELFF | TGTGCCAGCACTGGGACTAGCGGGGCCTCAGGCACCGGGGAGCTGTTTTTT
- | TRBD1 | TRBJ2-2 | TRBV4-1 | CASSRQGETAPDTGELFF | TGCGCCAGCAGCCGCCAGGGGGAAACCGCCCCCGACACCGGGGAGCTGTTTTTT
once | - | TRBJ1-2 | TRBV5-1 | CASSLARDHGYTF | TGCGCCAGCAGCTTGGCCAGGGATCATGGCTACACCTTC
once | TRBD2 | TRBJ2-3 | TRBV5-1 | CASKGVAGPTDTQYF | TGCGCCAGCAAAGGGGTAGCGGGACCCACTGATACGCAGTATTTT
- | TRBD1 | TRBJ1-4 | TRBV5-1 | CASSRLQGTNEKLFF | TGCGCCAGCAGCAGATTACAGGGGACTAATGAAAAACTGTTTTTT
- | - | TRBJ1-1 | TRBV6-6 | CASKEGGSNTEAFF | TGTGCCAGCAAAGAGGGGGGGTCTAACACTGAAGCTTTCTTT
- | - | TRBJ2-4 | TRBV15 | CATSRDGGLDIQYF | TGTGCCACCAGCAGAGATGGCGGGTTGGACATTCAGTACTTC
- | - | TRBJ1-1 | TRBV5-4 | CASSHPLINMNTEAFF | TGTGCCAGCAGCCACCCACTAATTAACATGAACACTGAAGCTTTCTTT
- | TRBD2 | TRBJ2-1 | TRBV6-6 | CASSYALAGVLDEQFF | TGTGCCAGCAGTTACGCTCTAGCGGGAGTACTGGATGAGCAGTTCTTC
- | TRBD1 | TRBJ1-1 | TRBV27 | CASSSGQDRRMNTEAFF | TGTGCCAGCAGTTCGGGACAGGATCGGCGGATGAACACTGAAGCTTTCTTT
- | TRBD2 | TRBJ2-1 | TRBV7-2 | CASSLTSGVFNEQFF | TGTGCCAGCAGCTTAACTAGCGGGGTATTCAATGAGCAGTTCTTC
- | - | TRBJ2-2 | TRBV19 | CASSMFGPNLSTGELFF | TGTGCCAGTAGTATGTTTGGGCCGAACCTTAGTACCGGGGAGCTGTTTTTT
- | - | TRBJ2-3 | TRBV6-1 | CASSALQGRGGTDTQYF | TGTGCCAGCAGTGCTTTACAGGGACGAGGTGGCACAGATACGCAGTATTTT
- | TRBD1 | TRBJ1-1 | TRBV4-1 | CASSLNQGAQAFF | TGCGCCAGCAGCCTCAACCAGGGGGCGCAAGCTTTCTTT
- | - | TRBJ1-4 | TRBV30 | CAWMGFEGVGEKLFF | TGTGCCTGGATGGGGTTTGAGGGGGTAGGGGAAAAACTGTTTTTT
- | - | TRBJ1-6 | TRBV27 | CASSFQGGNNSPLHF | TGTGCCAGCAGTTTCCAGGGTGGTAATAATTCACCCCTCCACTTT
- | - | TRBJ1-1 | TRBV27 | CASVKAGDDTEAFF | TGTGCCAGCGTCAAGGCGGGGGACGACACTGAAGCTTTCTTT
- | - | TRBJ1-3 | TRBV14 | CASSTGTGNTIYF | TGTGCCAGCAGCACAGGCACTGGAAACACCATATATTTT